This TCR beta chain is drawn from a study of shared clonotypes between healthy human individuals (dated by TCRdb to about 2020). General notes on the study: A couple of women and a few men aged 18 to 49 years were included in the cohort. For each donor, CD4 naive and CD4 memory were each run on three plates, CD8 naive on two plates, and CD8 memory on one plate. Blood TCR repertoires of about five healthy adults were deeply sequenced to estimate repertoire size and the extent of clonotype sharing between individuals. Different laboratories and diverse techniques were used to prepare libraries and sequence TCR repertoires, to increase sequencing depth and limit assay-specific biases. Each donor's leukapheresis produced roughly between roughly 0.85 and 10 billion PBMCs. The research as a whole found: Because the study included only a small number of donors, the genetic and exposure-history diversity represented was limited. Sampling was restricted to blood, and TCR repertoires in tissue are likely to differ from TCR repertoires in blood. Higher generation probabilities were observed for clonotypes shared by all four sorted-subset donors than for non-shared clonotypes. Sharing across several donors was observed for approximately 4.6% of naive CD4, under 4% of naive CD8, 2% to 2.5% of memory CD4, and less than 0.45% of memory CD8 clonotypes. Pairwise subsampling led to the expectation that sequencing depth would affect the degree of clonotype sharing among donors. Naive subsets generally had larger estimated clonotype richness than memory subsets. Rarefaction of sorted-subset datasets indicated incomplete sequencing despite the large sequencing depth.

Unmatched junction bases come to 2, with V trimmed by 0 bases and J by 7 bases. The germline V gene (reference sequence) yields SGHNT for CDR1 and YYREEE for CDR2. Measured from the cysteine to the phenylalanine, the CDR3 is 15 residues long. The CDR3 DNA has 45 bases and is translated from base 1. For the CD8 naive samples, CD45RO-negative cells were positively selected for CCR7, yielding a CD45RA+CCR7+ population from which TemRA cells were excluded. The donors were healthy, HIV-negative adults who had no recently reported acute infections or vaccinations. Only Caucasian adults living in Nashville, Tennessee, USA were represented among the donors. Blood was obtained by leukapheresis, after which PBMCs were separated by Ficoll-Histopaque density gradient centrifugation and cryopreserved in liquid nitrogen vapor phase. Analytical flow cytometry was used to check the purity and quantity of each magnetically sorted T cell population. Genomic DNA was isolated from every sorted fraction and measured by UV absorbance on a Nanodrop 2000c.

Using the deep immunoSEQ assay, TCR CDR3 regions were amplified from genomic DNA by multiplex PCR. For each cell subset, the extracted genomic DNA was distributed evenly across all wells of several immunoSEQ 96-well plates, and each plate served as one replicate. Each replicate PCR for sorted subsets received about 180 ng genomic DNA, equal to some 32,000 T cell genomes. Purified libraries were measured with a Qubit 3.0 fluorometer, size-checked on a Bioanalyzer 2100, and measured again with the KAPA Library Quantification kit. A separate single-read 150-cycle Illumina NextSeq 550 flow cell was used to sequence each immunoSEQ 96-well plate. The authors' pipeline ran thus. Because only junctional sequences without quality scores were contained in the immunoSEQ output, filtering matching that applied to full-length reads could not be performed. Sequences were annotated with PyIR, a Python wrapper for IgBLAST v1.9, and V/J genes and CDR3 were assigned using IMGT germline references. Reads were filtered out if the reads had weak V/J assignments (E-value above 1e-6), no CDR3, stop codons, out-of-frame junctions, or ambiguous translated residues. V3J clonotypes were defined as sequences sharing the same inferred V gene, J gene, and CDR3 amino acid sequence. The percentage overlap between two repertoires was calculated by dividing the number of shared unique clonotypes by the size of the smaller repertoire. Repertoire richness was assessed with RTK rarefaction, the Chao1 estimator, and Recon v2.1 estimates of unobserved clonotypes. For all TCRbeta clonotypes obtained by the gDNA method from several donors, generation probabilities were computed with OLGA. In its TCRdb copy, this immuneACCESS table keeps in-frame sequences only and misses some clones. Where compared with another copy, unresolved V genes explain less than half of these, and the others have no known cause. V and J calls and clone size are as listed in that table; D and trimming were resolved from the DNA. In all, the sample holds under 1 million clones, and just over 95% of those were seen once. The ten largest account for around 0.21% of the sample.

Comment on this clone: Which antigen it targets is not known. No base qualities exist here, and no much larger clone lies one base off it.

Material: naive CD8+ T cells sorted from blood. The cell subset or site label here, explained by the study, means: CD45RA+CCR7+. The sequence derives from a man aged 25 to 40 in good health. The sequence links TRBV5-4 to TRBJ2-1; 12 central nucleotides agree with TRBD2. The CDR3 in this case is CASSLGLAGGNEQFF. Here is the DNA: TGTGCCAGCAGCTTGGGGCTAGCGGGAGGGAATGAGCAGTTCTTC.